The 10 T cell receptor beta chains below were found in one sample sequenced in a study of radiotherapy plus CTLA-4 blockade in lung cancer listed by TCRdb under 2018. Libraries were built with the immunoSEQ multiplex PCR assay. Sourced from immuneACCESS, this table was stored by TCRdb with only in-frame sequences that have V and J called. A share of the clones is absent; for the studies checked, an unresolved V gene accounts for under half, and the remainder has no known explanation. Recorded for this sample are more than 75,000 clones; approximately 80% of them occurred a single time. About 23% of the sample is taken by the ten largest. The sequencing used peripheral blood, collected from a patient treated with radiotherapy plus ipilimumab. All receptors come from a human donor with non-small cell lung cancer that progressed on radiotherapy plus ipilimumab.

The chain links TRBV29-1 to TRBJ2-7, with 10 bases aligning to TRBD1. Trimming at V came to 3 bases and at J to 7 bases, leaving 9 bases not matched to a gene. Germline V gene sequence: CDR1 SQVTM, CDR2 ANQGSEA. The CDR3 has 14 residues. CDR3 region: CSVDFGTGVNEQYF. CDR3 sequence (DNA): TGCAGCGTTGATTTCGGGACAGGGGTTAATGAGCAGTACTTC.

The chain links TRBV7-9 to TRBJ2-4; D is unresolved. The CDR3 runs to 15 residues. V was shortened by 1 base and J by 7 bases, with 14 bases between the two germline ends. In germline, CDR1 is SEHNR, CDR2 FQNEAQ (reference sequence). The CDR3 loop is CASSLVTSGSNIQYF. The CDR3 nucleotides are TGTGCCAGCAGCTTAGTAACATCCGGGTCCAACATTCAGTACTTC.

This chain joins TRBV2 and TRBJ1-5, with D possibly matching TRBD1 (5 bases). V gave up 5 bases and J gave up 0 bases, with 8 bases separating them. The CDR3 spans 14 residues. Germline V CDR1 and CDR2: SNHLY, FYNNEI. The CDR3: CASSRQNSNQPQHF. The CDR3 DNA reads TGTGCCAGCAGTCGACAGAATAGCAATCAGCCCCAGCATTTT. Full variable domain (missing parts from reference TRBV2 and TRBJ1-5): EPEVTQTPSHQVTQMGQEVILRCVPISNHLYFYWYRQILGQKVEFLVSFYNNEISEKSEIFDDQFSVERPDGSNFTLKIRSTKLEDSAMYFCASSRQNSNQPQHFGDGTRLSIL.

The chain couples TRBV5-1 to TRBJ2-1; 11 bases align to TRBD2. Losses at the gene ends were 4 bases for V and 5 bases for J; bases not matched to a gene: 5. This CDR3 contains 15 residues. The germline CDR1 and CDR2 sequences are SGHRS and YFSETQ. CDR3: CASSPKLAGDNEQFF. CDR3 nucleotides: TGCGCCAGCAGCCCAAAACTAGCGGGGGACAATGAGCAGTTCTTC.

This clone occurred a few times. This rearrangement joins TRBV10-1 to TRBJ2-7, with 12 positions matching TRBD1. V was clipped by 11 bases and J by 6 bases; unmatched bases: 8. This CDR3 contains 13 residues. Germline CDR1 reads WNHNN; CDR2 reads SYGVQD (reference sequence). DNA for the CDR3: TGCGCCTACTCCGGGACAGGGGGCGGCGAGCAGTACGTC. Encoded protein: CAYSGTGGGEQYV.

The chain recombines TRBV28 with TRBJ2-7; no definite D call. In germline, CDR1 is MDHEN, CDR2 SYDVKM. Trimming left V 5 bases short and J 4 bases short, with 9 bases between. The CDR3 has 12 residues. CDR3 nucleotide sequence: TGTGCCAGCAGTATGACCAGGTACGAGCAGTACTTC. Encoded protein: CASSMTRYEQYF.

V and J are TRBV5-1 and TRBJ2-1, with 8 bases that match TRBD2. With V trimmed by 3 bases and J by 5 bases, 10 bases remained unmatched. CDR3 size: 16 residues. Germline loops: CDR1 SGHRS, CDR2 YFSETQ. The CDR3 DNA sequence: TGCGCCAGCAGCTCGAAGGAGCGGGAGAGGGACAATGAGCAGTTCTTC. Translated, it gives CASSSKERERDNEQFF. Looking up the rest from reference TRBV5-1 and TRBJ2-1 gives the full variable domain: KAGVTQTPRYLIKTRGQQVTLSCSPISGHRSVSWYQQTPGQGLQFLFEYFSETQRNKGNFPGRFSGRQFSNSRSEMNVSTLELGDSALYLCASSSKERERDNEQFFGPGTRLTVL.

A note on this clone: Other DNA sequences of this sample code for an identical CDR3. The chain carries TRBV7-2 and TRBJ2-7, with TRBD2 matching 13 bases. J gave up 3 bases and V 5 bases, and 4 bases lay outside the gene matches. There are 15 residues in the CDR3. CDR1 and CDR2 (germline): SGHTA, FQGNSA. The CDR3 sequence is CASSSRTSGSYEQYF. The CDR3 DNA is TGTGCCAGCAGCAGCCGGACTAGCGGGAGCTACGAGCAGTACTTC.

This chain joins TRBV11-2 and TRBJ2-5, with D tentatively TRBD1 (5 bases). CDR3 length: 15 amino acids. Trimming stripped 1 base from V and 2 bases from J, with 11 bases between. CDR1 SGHAT and CDR2 FQNNGV come from the germline V gene. CDR3 sequence: CASSLGQGYQETQYF. CDR3 sequence (DNA): TGTGCCAGCAGCTTAGGGCAGGGTTATCAAGAGACCCAGTACTTC.

Turning to this clone: An end of the junction does not agree with germline; a read error may underlie this. The J gene is TRBJ2-1, the V gene TRBV2, with D possibly being TRBD1 or TRBD2 (7 bases each). Germline V lookup: CDR1 SNHLY, CDR2 FYNNEI. The CDR3 is 14 amino acids. CDR3 sequence reads: CAGRGGDSYNEQFF. CDR3 nucleotide sequence: TGTGCCGGCAGGGGGGGGGACTCCTACAATGAGCAGTTCTTC. The full variable domain, rest sourced from reference TRBV2 and TRBJ2-1, is EPEVTQTPSHQVTQMGQEVILRCVPISNHLYFYWYRQILGQKVEFLVSFYNNEISEKSEIFDDQFSVERPDGSNFTLKIRSTKLEDSAMYFCAGRGGDSYNEQFFGPGTRLTVL.